The clone carrying this T cell receptor (beta chain) was observed a few times. Its antigen remains unknown. TCR beta VDJ and CDR3 profiling used genomic DNA as template. One entry per CDR3 protein results from TCRdb running MiXCR on the reads. The table lists some 190,000 distinct CDR3 sequences, about 47% of them singletons, with under 3.5% in the top ten. The sample is drawn from a study of CD8+CD57+ T cells in acquired aplastic anemia. The wider study: Sorted CD4+ and CD8+ cells gave a mean 3.2 ug DNA, range roughly 0.18 to 30 ug. Healthy-donor CD4+ cells averaged about 10 million reads. The study, taken as a whole, reports: Patients did not significantly differ from controls in CD8+ Simpson's diversity. Patients and controls shared roughly 28 CD8+ CDR3 sequences, which appeared highly expressed in patients and within their immunodominant clones.

CDR1 and CDR2 from the germline V gene are SNHLY and FYNNEI. The V gene lost 7 bases and the J gene lost 4 bases, with 8 bases spanning the gap. The CDR3 is made up of 12 amino acids. The receptor was isolated from a human donor in good health. The chain couples TRBV2 to TRBJ1-3; D is ambiguous. Sample: sorted CD4+, CD8+, or CD8+CD57+ T cells (not recorded which) from PBMCs. The CDR3 nucleotides read TGTGCCAGCAAAATAACCGGAAACACCATATATTTT. Its protein is CASKITGNTIYF.